This TCR beta chain was sequenced during a study of T cells after yellow fever vaccination. Using its own MiXCR run on the 5' RACE reads, TCRdb lists one record per CDR3 protein. The sample contains about 340,000 distinct CDR3 sequences, 8.5% to 10% of which appear only once. Whole-study results and caveats: Shared CD4/CD8 clonotypes were a small share, likely from convergent recombination.

Remarks on this clonotype: What it binds is unknown.

Material: PBMCs, obtained on the day of the first yellow fever vaccination. This sequence was found in a man aged 18-30 years who received the YFV17D yellow fever vaccine.

For the CDR3, the DNA is TGTGCCAGCAGCTTAGGTGGGGGCAGGGGGACTGAAGCTTTCTTT. Its translation is CASSLGGGRGTEAFF. The V and J genes are TRBV11-3 and TRBJ1-1; 7 nucleotides agree with TRBD1. Germline loops: CDR1 SGHNT, CDR2 YENEEA. V lost 1 base to trimming and J lost 5 bases; unmatched junction nucleotides: 7. This CDR3 contains 15 residues. The full variable domain, in which reference TRBV11-3 and TRBJ1-1 provide the parts outside the CDR3, is EAGVVQSPRYKIIEKKQPVAFWCNPISGHNTLYWYLQNLGQGPELLIRYENEEAVDDSQLPKDRFSAERLKGVDSTLKIQPAELGDSAVYLCASSLGGGRGTEAFFGQGTRLTVV.